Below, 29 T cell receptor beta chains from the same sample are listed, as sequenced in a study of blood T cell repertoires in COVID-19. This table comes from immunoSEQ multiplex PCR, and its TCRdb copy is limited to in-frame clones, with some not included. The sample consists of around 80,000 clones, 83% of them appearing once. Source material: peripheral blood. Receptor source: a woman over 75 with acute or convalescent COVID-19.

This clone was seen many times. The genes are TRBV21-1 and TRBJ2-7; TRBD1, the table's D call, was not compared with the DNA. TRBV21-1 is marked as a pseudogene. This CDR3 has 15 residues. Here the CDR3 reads CASSTGQNVPYEQYF. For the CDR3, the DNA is TGTGCCAGCAGCACCGGACAGAATGTCCCCTACGAGCAGTACTTC.

CDR3: CASRLSVSSYNEQFF. The CDR3 DNA reads TGTGCCAGTAGATTGTCCGTGAGCTCCTACAATGAGCAGTTCTTC. The chain links TRBV19 to TRBJ2-1; D is unresolved. The ends were cut back, 6 bases at V and 0 bases at J, with 12 bases in the middle. Germline CDR1 LNHDA, CDR2 SQIVND (reference sequence). This CDR3 has 15 residues. The whole variable domain, remainder taken from reference TRBV19 and TRBJ2-1, is DGGITQSPKYLFRKEGQNVTLSCEQNLNHDAMYWYRQDPGQGLRLIYYSQIVNDFQKGDIAEGYSVSREKKESFPLTVTSAQKNPTAFYLCASRLSVSSYNEQFFGPGTRLTVL.

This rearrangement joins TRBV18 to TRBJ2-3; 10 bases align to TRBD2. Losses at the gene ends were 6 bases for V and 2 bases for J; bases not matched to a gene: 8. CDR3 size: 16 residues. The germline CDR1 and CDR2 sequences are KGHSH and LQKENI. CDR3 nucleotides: TGTGCCAGCTCGGTGGAAGCGGGAGGGCCCACAGATACGCAGTATTTT. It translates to CASSVEAGGPTDTQYF.

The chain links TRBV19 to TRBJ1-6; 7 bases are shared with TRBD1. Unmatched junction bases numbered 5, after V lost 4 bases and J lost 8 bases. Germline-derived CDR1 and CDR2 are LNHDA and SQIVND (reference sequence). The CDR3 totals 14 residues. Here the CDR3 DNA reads TGTGCCAGTAGTACGACAGGGACGGATTCACCCCTCCACTTT. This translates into CASSTTGTDSPLHF.

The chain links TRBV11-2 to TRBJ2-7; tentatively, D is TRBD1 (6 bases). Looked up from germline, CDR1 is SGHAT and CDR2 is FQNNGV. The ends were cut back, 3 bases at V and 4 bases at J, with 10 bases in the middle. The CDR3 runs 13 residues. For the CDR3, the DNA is TGTGCCAGCAGCTTCTTGGGGGCATACGAGCAGTACTTC. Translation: CASSFLGAYEQYF. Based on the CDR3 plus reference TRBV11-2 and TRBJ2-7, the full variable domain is EAGVAQSPRYKIIEKRQSVAFWCNPISGHATLYWYQQILGQGPKLLIQFQNNGVVDDSQLPKDRFSAERLKGVDSTLKIQPAKLEDSAVYLCASSFLGAYEQYFGPGTRLTVT.

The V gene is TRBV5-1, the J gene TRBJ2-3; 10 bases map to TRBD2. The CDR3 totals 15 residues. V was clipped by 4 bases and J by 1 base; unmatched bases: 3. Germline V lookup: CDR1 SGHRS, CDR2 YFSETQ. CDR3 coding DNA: TGCGCCAGCAGCCCTGGGACTAGCGGCACAGATACGCAGTATTTT. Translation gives CASSPGTSGTDTQYF.

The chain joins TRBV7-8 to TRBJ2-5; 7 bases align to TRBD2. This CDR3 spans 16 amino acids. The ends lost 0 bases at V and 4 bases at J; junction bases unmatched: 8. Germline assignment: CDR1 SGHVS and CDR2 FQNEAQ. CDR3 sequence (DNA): TGTGCCAGCAGCTTAGCGCGAGGGAGGGAGGCAGAGACCCAGTACTTC. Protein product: CASSLARGREAETQYF.

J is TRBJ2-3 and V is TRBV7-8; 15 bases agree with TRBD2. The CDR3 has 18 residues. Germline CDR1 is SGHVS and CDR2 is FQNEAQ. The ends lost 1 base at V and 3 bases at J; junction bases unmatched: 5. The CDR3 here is CASSLGPGLAGGTDTQYF. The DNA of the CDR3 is TGTGCCAGCAGCTTAGGGCCGGGACTAGCGGGAGGAACAGATACGCAGTATTTT.

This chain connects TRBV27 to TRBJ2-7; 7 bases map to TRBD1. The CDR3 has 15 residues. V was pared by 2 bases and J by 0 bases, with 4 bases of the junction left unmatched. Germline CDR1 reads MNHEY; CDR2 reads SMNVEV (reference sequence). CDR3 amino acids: CASSLRGQSSYEQYF. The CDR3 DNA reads TGTGCCAGCAGTTTAAGGGGACAGAGCTCCTACGAGCAGTACTTC.

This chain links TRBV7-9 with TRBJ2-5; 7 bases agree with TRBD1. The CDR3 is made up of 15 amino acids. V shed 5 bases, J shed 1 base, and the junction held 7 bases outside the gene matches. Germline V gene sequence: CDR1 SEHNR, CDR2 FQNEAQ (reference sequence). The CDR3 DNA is TGTGCCAGCAGCCCGGGGACAGAACGCCAAGAGACCCAGTACTTC. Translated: CASSPGTERQETQYF.

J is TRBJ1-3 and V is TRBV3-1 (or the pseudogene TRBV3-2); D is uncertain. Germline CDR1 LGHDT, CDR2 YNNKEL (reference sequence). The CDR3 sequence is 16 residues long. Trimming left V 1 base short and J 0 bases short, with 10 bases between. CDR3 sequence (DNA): TGTGCCAGCAGCCAAGTTCGACACAGCTCTGGAAACACCATATATTTT. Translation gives CASSQVRHSSGNTIYF.

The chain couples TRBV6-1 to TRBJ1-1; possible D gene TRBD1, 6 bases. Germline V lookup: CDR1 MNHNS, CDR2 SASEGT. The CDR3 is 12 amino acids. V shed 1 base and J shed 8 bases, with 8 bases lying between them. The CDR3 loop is CASSEVGTEAFF. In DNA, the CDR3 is TGTGCCAGCAGTGAAGTAGGGACAGAAGCTTTCTTT.

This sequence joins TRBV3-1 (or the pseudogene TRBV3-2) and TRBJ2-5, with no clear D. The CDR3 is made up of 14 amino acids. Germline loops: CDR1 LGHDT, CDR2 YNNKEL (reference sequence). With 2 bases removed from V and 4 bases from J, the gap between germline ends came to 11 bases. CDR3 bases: TGTGCCAGCAGCCAACGTACTCCCCCAGAGACCCAGTACTTC. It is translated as CASSQRTPPETQYF.

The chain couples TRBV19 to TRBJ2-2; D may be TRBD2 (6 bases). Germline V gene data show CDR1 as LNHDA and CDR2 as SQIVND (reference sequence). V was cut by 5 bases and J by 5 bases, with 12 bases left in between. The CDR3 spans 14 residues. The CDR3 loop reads CASSHGGWTGELFF. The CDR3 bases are TGTGCCAGTAGTCACGGGGGATGGACCGGGGAGCTGTTTTTT.

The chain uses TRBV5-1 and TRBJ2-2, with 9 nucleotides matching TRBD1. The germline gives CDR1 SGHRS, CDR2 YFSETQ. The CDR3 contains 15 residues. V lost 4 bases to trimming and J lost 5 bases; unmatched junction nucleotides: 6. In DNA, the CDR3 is TGCGCCAGCAGCAAAACAGGGGGCAGGACCGGGGAGCTGTTTTTT. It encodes CASSKTGGRTGELFF.

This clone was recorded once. The CDR3 DNA reads TGTGCCAGTAGCGAGACAGGGATCTCCTACGAGCAGTACTTC. Its translation: CASSETGISYEQYF. The chain is built from TRBV19 and TRBJ2-7; 7 bases map to TRBD1. Germline lookup yields CDR1 LNHDA and CDR2 SQIVND (reference sequence). The CDR3 has 14 residues. V lost 6 bases to trimming and J lost 0 bases; unmatched junction nucleotides: 5.

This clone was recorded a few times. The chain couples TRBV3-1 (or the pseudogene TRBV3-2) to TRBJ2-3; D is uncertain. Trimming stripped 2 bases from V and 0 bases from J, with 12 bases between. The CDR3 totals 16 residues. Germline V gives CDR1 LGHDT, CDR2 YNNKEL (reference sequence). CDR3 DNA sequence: TGTGCCAGCAGCCAACCTGACTGGGTTAGCACAGATACGCAGTATTTT. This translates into CASSQPDWVSTDTQYF.

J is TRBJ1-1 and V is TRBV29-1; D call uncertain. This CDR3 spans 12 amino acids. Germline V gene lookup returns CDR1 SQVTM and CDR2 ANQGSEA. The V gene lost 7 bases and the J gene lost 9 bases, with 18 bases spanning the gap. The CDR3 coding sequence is TGCAGCGCCTGGGAGCCCCCGGGTAAAGCTTTCTTT. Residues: CSAWEPPGKAFF.

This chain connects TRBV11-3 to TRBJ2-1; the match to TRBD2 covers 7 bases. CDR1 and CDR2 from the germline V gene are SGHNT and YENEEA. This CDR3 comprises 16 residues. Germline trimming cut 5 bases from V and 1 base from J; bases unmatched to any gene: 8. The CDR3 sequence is CASSRGGPGSYNEQFF. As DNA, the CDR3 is TGTGCCAGCAGCAGGGGAGGGCCGGGATCCTACAATGAGCAGTTCTTC.

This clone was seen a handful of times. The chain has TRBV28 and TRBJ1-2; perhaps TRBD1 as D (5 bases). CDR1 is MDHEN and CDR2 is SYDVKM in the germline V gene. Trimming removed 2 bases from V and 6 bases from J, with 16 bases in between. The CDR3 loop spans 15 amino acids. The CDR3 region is CASSLRGEEMDGYTF. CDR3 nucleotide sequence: TGTGCCAGCAGTTTACGGGGGGAAGAAATGGATGGCTACACCTTC.

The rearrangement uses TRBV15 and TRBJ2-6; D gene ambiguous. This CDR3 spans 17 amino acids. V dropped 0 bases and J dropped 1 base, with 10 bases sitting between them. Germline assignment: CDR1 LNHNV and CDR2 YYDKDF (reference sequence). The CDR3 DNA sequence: TGTGCCACCAGCAGAGATCATTTTTCATCTGGGGCCAACGTCCTGACTTTC. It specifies CATSRDHFSSGANVLTF.

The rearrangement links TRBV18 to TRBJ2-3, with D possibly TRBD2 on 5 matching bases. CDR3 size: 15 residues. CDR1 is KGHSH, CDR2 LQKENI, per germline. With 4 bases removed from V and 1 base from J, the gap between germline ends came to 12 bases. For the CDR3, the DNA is TGTGCCAGCTCACTTTCGGCTAGCCGCACAGATACGCAGTATTTT. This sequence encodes CASSLSASRTDTQYF.

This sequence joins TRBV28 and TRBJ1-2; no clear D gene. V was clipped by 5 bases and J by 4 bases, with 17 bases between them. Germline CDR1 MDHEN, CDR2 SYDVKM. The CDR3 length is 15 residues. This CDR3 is CASSLGSGNPYGYTF. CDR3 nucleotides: TGTGCCAGCAGTCTCGGGTCGGGGAACCCCTATGGCTACACCTTC.

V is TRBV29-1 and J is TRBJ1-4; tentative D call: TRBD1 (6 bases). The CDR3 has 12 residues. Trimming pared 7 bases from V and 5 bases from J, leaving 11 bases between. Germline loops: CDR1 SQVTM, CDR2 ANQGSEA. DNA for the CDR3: TGCAGCGGGGGACAACCAAATGAAAAACTGTTTTTT. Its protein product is CSGGQPNEKLFF.

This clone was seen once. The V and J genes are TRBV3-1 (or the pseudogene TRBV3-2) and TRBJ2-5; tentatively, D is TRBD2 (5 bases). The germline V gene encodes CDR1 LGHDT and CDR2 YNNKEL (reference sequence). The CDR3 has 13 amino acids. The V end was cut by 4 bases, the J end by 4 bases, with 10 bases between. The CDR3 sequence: CASSRVLAETQYF. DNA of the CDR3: TGTGCCAGCAGCCGGGTCCTAGCAGAGACCCAGTACTTC.

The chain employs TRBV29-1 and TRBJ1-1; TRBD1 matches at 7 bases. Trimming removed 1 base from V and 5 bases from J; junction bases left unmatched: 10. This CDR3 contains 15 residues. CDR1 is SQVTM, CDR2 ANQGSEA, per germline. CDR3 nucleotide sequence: TGCAGCGTTGAAGTAACGGAGGGGGCGGAAACTGAAGCTTTCTTT. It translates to CSVEVTEGAETEAFF.

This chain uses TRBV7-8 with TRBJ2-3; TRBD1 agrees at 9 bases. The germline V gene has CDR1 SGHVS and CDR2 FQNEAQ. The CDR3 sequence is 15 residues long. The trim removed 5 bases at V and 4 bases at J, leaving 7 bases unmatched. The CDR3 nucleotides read TGTGCCAGCAGCAATGACAGGGGGTTAGCAGATACGCAGTATTTT. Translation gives CASSNDRGLADTQYF.

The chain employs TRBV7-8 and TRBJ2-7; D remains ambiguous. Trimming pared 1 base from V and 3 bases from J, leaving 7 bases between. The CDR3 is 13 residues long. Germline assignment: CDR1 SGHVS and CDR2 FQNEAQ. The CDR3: CASSLDGYYEQYF. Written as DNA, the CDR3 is TGTGCCAGCAGCTTAGACGGGTACTACGAGCAGTACTTC.

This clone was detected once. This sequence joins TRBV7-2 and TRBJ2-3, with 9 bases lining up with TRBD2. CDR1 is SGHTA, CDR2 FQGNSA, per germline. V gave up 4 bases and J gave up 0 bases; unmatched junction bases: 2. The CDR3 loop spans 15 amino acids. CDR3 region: CASSYSGGSTDTQYF. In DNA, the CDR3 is TGTGCCAGCAGCTATAGCGGGGGCAGCACAGATACGCAGTATTTT.